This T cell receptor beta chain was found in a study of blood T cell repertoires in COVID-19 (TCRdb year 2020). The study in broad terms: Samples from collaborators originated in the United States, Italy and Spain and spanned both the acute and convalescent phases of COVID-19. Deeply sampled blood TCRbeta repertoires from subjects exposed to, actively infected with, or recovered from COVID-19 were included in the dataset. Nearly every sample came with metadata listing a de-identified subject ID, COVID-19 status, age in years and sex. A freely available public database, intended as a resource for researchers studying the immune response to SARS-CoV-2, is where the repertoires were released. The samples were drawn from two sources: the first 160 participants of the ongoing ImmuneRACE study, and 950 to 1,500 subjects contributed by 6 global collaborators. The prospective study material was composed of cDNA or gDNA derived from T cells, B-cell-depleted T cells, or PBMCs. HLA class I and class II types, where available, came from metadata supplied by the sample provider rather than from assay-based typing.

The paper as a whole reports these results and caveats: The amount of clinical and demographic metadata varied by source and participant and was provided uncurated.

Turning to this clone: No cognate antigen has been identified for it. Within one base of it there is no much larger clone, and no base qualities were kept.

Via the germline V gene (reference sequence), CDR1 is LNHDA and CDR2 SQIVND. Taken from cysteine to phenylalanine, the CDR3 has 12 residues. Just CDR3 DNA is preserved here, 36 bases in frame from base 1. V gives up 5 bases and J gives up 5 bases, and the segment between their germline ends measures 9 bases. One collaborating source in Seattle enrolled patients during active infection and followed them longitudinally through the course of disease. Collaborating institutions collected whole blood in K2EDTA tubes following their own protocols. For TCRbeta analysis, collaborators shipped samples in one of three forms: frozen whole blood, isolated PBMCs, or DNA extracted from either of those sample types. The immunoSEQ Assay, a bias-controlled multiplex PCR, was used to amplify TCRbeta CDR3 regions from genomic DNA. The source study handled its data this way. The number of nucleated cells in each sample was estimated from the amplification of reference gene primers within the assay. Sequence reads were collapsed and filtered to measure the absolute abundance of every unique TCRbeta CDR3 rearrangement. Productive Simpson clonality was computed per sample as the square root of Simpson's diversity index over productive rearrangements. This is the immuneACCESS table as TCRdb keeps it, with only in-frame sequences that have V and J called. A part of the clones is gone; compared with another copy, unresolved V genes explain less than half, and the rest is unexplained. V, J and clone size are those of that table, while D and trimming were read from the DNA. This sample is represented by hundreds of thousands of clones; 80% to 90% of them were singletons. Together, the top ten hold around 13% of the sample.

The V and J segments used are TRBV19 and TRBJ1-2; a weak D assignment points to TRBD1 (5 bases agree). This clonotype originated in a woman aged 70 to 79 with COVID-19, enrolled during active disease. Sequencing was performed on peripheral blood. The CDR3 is CASSLSGYGYTF. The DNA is TGTGCCAGTAGTCTTTCAGGGTATGGCTACACCTTC. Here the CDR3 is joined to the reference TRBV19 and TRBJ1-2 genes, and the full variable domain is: DGGITQSPKYLFRKEGQNVTLSCEQNLNHDAMYWYRQDPGQGLRLIYYSQIVNDFQKGDIAEGYSVSREKKESFPLTVTSAQKNPTAFYLCASSLSGYGYTFGSGTRLTVV.